The rows below give T cell receptor beta chains drawn from one sample of a study of blood T cell repertoires in COVID-19. Assay: immunoSEQ multiplex PCR; the TCRdb copy retains only in-frame clones and omits some. Altogether roughly 180,000 clones are present, 70% to 90% being singletons, with the ten largest covering around 5%. The sequenced sample was peripheral blood. The receptor set was obtained from a woman in her forties or fifties with COVID-19, enrolled during active disease. Both conserved end residues are part of each CDR3. A D gene is named only where the DNA matches it firmly. Rows give clone size only sometimes, using once, few, many, or a class for an expanded clone.

>TRBV6-2/TRBV6-3|TRBJ2-5|TRBD1|.
TGTGCCAGCAGTTACTCCGGACAGGATTGGGAGACCCAGTACTTC
CASSYSGQDWETQYF
>TRBV7-9|TRBJ1-6|.|few
TGTGCCAGCAGCTTACCACAGAAGAATTCACCCCTCCACTTT
CASSLPQKNSPLHF
>TRBV3-1/TRBV3-2|TRBJ1-2|.|.
TGTGCCAGCAGCTCGGAATGGGGGCGAGTAACGAATGGCTACACCTTC
CASSSEWGRVTNGYTF
>TRBV28|TRBJ1-2|.|.
TGTGCCAGCAGTTTACAGGTCAACGGAGGCTACACCTTC
CASSLQVNGGYTF
>TRBV30|TRBJ1-4|TRBD1|.
TGTGCCTGGAGTACCGACAGGGAGTATGAAAAACTGTTTTTT
CAWSTDREYEKLFF
>TRBV2|TRBJ1-1|.|once
TGTGCCAGCAGTGAACTAAGCCCGAACACTGAAGCTTTCTTT
CASSELSPNTEAFF
>TRBV19|TRBJ1-1|.|.
TGTGCCAGTAGTGCGGCCGTGAACACTGAAGCTTTCTTT
CASSAAVNTEAFF
>TRBV6-2/TRBV6-3|TRBJ2-1|.|.
TGTGCCAGCAGTTGGCCGGTCGAGGGCTATAATGAGCAGTTCTTC
CASSWPVEGYNEQFF
>TRBV3-1/TRBV3-2|TRBJ2-2|TRBD1|.
TGTGCCAGCAGCTCCGTGGACAGGGGAAAAACCGGGGAGCTGTTTTTT
CASSSVDRGKTGELFF
>TRBV6-5|TRBJ1-5|TRBD1|few
TGTGCCAGCAGTTTTAGACAGGGGGCTTATCAGCCCCAGCATTTT
CASSFRQGAYQPQHF
>TRBV5-4|TRBJ2-1|TRBD1|.
TGTGCCAGCAGCCCGGAAGCAGGGGGCTATGAGCAGTTCTTC
CASSPEAGGYEQFF
>TRBV27|TRBJ1-2|TRBD1|.
TGTGCCAGCAGTCCGGGACAGGGGGCGGGCAATTATGGCTACACCTTC
CASSPGQGAGNYGYTF
>TRBV24-1|TRBJ1-1|TRBD1|.
TGTGCCACCAGTGATCTCAGGACAGGTGAAGCTTTCTTT
CATSDLRTGEAFF
>TRBV25-1|TRBJ1-1|.|.
TGTGCCAGCATTAGCTACACGAACACTGAAGCTTTCTTT
CASISYTNTEAFF
>TRBV7-3|TRBJ2-5|TRBD1|.
TGTGCCAGCAGCTTACTGGACAGGAGACGGGAGACCCAGTACTTC
CASSLLDRRRETQYF
>TRBV5-1|TRBJ2-5|TRBD1|.
TGCGCCAGCAGCCCCCTGGGGCAGGGGGCAGGGGAGACCCAGTACTTC
CASSPLGQGAGETQYF
>TRBV29-1|TRBJ1-2|TRBD1|.
TGCAGCGTTGAAGAAGGGAGAGACAGGGTGAACTATGGCTACACCTTC
CSVEEGRDRVNYGYTF
>TRBV2|TRBJ1-1|TRBD1|.
TGTGCCAGCAACCGACAGGGGGTGGATGAAGCTTTCTTT
CASNRQGVDEAFF
>TRBV6-5|TRBJ1-2|.|.
TGTGCCAGCAGTAATGACAGGCTTAACTATGGCTACACCTTC
CASSNDRLNYGYTF
>TRBV7-9|TRBJ1-2|.|.
TGTGCCAGCAGCACTGACAGCCATGGCTACACCTTC
CASSTDSHGYTF
>TRBV29-1|TRBJ1-1|.|.
TGCAGCGTCTTCAGGGAGGCTGGGGGTGAAGCTTTCTTT
CSVFREAGGEAFF
>TRBV9|TRBJ2-2|TRBD1|.
TGTGCCAGCACCCCCCGACAGGGTCTCCCCGGGGAGCTGTTTTTT
CASTPRQGLPGELFF
>TRBV18|TRBJ1-3|TRBD1|.
TGTGCCAGCTCACCGGACAGGGGTACGGGAAACACCATATATTTT
CASSPDRGTGNTIYF
>TRBV3-1/TRBV3-2|TRBJ1-2|TRBD1|.
TGTGCCAGCAGCCAGAGGGTCGGGAGGGGGCAGCGGGGCTACACCTTC
CASSQRVGRGQRGYTF
>TRBV9|TRBJ2-3|TRBD2|.
TGTGCCAGCAGCACCCGGACTAGCGGAGATACGCAGTATTTT
CASSTRTSGDTQYF
>TRBV7-6|TRBJ1-5|.|once
TGTGCCAGCAGCTTAGAGACTTATCAGCCCCAGCATTTT
CASSLETYQPQHF
>TRBV18|TRBJ2-3|TRBD1|.
TGTGCCAGCTCGAACCGGGACAGAGGCACAGATACGCAGTATTTT
CASSNRDRGTDTQYF
>TRBV10-3|TRBJ1-6|.|.
TGTGCCATCAGTGACGACAGCCTAAATTCACCCCTCCACTTT
CAISDDSLNSPLHF
>TRBV7-9|TRBJ1-1|.|.
TGTGCCAGCAGTTCCGATAAGGGGCATGCTTTCTTT
CASSSDKGHAFF
>TRBV2|TRBJ1-1|.|.
TGTGCCAGCAGTGTCAGGGGATGGACTGAAGCTTTCTTT
CASSVRGWTEAFF
>TRBV10-3|TRBJ2-1|.|.
TGTGCCATCAGTGGGCAGGGGTCCTACAATGAGCAGTTCTTC
CAISGQGSYNEQFF
>TRBV5-4|TRBJ2-5|.|.
TGTGCCAGCAGCTTGGTTACAGGGAGTCAAGAGACCCAGTACTTC
CASSLVTGSQETQYF
>TRBV7-2|TRBJ2-7|TRBD1|.
TGTGCCAGCGCTAGGGGACAGACCTACGAGCAGTACTTC
CASARGQTYEQYF
>TRBV30|TRBJ2-1|.|.
TGTGCCTGGAGTTTTTGGCGGGAAGAGCAGTTCTTC
CAWSFWREEQFF
>TRBV27|TRBJ1-6|.|few
TGTGCCAGCAGTTTAGGAGGGGAAAGGGGTTCACCCCTCCACTTT
CASSLGGERGSPLHF
>TRBV18|TRBJ2-3|.|.
TGTGCCAGCTCACCACCGCAGGGGCGGAGCACAGATACGCAGTATTTT
CASSPPQGRSTDTQYF
>TRBV11-2|TRBJ1-2|TRBD1|.
TGTGCCAGCAGCTACGGACAGGGACTCTATGGCTACACCTTC
CASSYGQGLYGYTF
>TRBV14|TRBJ2-4|TRBD2|.
TGTGCCAGCAGCCAGGGACTAGCGGTGAAAAACATTCAGTACTTC
CASSQGLAVKNIQYF
>TRBV5-1|TRBJ2-1|TRBD2|.
TGCGCCAGCAGAGCGGGACTAGCGGGGAATGAGCAGTTCTTC
CASRAGLAGNEQFF
>TRBV27|TRBJ2-1|.|.
TGTGCCAGCAGTTTATTGGGGAGCTCCTACAATGAGCAGTTCTTC
CASSLLGSSYNEQFF
>TRBV7-9|TRBJ2-7|.|.
TGTGCCAGCAGCTTACGGGACAATTCCTACGAGCAGTACTTC
CASSLRDNSYEQYF
>TRBV6-2/TRBV6-3|TRBJ1-5|.|.
TGTGCCAGCAGTTATCGGTCTTATAGCAATCAGCCCCAGCATTTT
CASSYRSYSNQPQHF
>TRBV29-1|TRBJ1-1|.|.
TGCAGCGTCGATTCACTGGACACTGAAGCTTTCTTT
CSVDSLDTEAFF
>TRBV29-1|TRBJ1-2|.|once
TGCAGCGTTGAAATGCAGTCTGGCTACACCTTC
CSVEMQSGYTF
>TRBV15|TRBJ1-5|.|.
TGTGCCACCAGCAGAGATCTAGGAGGGTTAGATCAGCCCCAGCATTTT
CATSRDLGGLDQPQHF
>TRBV12-3/TRBV12-4|TRBJ2-3|.|.
TGTGCCAGCAGTTTGGAGGATACGCAGTATTTT
CASSLEDTQYF
>TRBV5-4|TRBJ1-2|TRBD1|.
TGTGCCAGCAGCTTGGATCGGACAGGGGTTGGCTACACCTTC
CASSLDRTGVGYTF
>TRBV3-1/TRBV3-2|TRBJ2-7|.|.
TGTGCCAGCAGCCAAGTCAGGTCCTACGAGCAGTACTTC
CASSQVRSYEQYF
>TRBV19|TRBJ2-3|TRBD1|many
TGTGCCAGTAGCGGGACAGGGGGAGCGGGTACGCAGTATTTT
CASSGTGGAGTQYF